This TCR beta chain was captured by sequencing in a study of T-cell memory formation after mild COVID-19. Study-level information: TCR clustering was largely donor specific. Study observations and caveats: Certain responding clones were present in pre-infection memory, suggesting participation of cross-reactive memory. There was a balanced CD4/CD8 profile in clones contracting day 15 to 85, and later expanders leaned CD4+.

Details on this clonotype: The antigen is unknown.

The length of the CDR3 is 12 residues. Between the trimmed V and J ends, which lost 3 bases and 0 bases, there was a span of 5 bases. Germline V gene sequence: CDR1 DFQATT, CDR2 SNEGSKA (reference sequence). Using its own MiXCR run on the 5' RACE reads, TCRdb lists one record per CDR3 protein. Of about 320,000 distinct CDR3 sequences detected, roughly an eighth appear once; the ten largest clones hold roughly 21%. The sequence derives from a man aged 18 to 35 who had mild COVID-19 (a few samples of this study predate the infection). Cell type and time point are not known. This chain joins TRBV20-1 and TRBJ1-1; D unresolved. Sequenced sample: PBMCs or a T cell subset sorted from them (not recorded which). This chain's CDR3 is CSASILNTEAFF. CDR3 in DNA: TGCAGTGCTAGTATCCTGAACACTGAAGCTTTCTTT.